The 18 T cell receptor beta chains in this list originate from one sample, sequenced in a study of cytomegalovirus exposure and HLA in healthy donors. Amplification used 60 Vbeta primers and 13 Jbeta primers. Assay: immunoSEQ multiplex PCR; the TCRdb copy retains only in-frame clones and omits some. This sample yields fewer than 200,000 clones, of which more than 75% are seen a single time; roughly 2.2% belongs to the top ten. The source material was PBMCs. These receptors all come from a man between 18 and 35 years old in good health and CMV-seropositive.

The rearrangement uses TRBV7-2 and TRBJ2-3, with 12 positions matching TRBD2. The CDR3 runs to 17 residues. Germline CDR1 reads SGHTA; CDR2 reads FQGNSA. V was clipped by 1 base and J by 2 bases; unmatched bases: 4. The CDR3 sequence is CASSLVASGGATDTQYF. CDR3 DNA sequence: TGTGCCAGCAGCTTAGTCGCTAGCGGGGGGGCCACAGATACGCAGTATTTT.

V usage is TRBV14 and J usage is TRBJ2-5; D is perhaps TRBD1 (6 bases). The V end was cut by 0 bases, the J end by 5 bases, with 10 bases between. CDR1 SGHDN and CDR2 FVKESK come from the germline V gene. The CDR3 totals 14 residues. The CDR3 DNA is TGTGCCAGCAGCCAAGACAGGGGAACGGAGACCCAGTACTTC. It yields the protein CASSQDRGTETQYF.

In its sample, this clone was seen once. The V and J genes are TRBV5-1 and TRBJ2-1, with D possibly matching TRBD1 (6 bases). Germline CDR1 SGHRS, CDR2 YFSETQ. V lost 4 bases and J 9 bases, leaving 23 bases between the germline ends. This CDR3 has 16 amino acids. In DNA, the CDR3 is TGCGCCAGCAGCGCCTACGACTTGGGGGCCGCCGGTGAGCAGTTCTTC. Protein: CASSAYDLGAAGEQFF.

This clone was recorded once. The chain links TRBV7-6 to TRBJ2-3; 7 nucleotides agree with TRBD1. With V trimmed by 3 bases and J by 2 bases, 8 bases remained unmatched. Germline lookup yields CDR1 SGHVS and CDR2 FNYEAQ. This CDR3 region has 16 residues. This CDR3 reads CASSFTPTGPTDTQYF. The CDR3 DNA reads TGTGCCAGCAGCTTCACACCGACAGGGCCCACAGATACGCAGTATTTT.

This clone was recorded a few times. The V gene is TRBV9, the J gene TRBJ1-4; 11 bases are a match to TRBD1. CDR1 is SGDLS and CDR2 is YYNGEE in the germline V gene. The CDR3 has 15 residues. V dropped 0 bases and J dropped 7; count of bases not matched to a gene: 2. The CDR3 nucleotides are TGTGCCAGCAGCGTAGTAGGGACAGGGGGTGAAAAACTGTTTTTT. It encodes CASSVVGTGGEKLFF.

The chain has TRBV2 and TRBJ2-2; unclear D gene. This CDR3 contains 15 residues. Germline CDR1 and CDR2: SNHLY and FYNNEI. Trimming took 2 bases from V and 5 from J, leaving 12 bases between them. The CDR3 DNA reads TGTGCCAGCAGTGAACGTAACGCCGGGACCGGGGAGCTGTTTTTT. Translating it yields CASSERNAGTGELFF.

A word on this clone: The same CDR3 also results from other DNA sequences found in this sample. This chain uses TRBV27 with TRBJ1-1, with 7 bases aligning to TRBD1. V was pared by 6 bases and J by 2 bases, with 6 bases of the junction left unmatched. This CDR3 is built from 14 residues. Germline V gives CDR1 MNHEY, CDR2 SMNVEV (reference sequence). CDR3 nucleotides: TGTGCCAGCAGCCTAAGACAGGGCAACACTGAAGCTTTCTTT. This translates into CASSLRQGNTEAFF.

The V call is TRBV27, the J call TRBJ2-3; D is possibly TRBD2 (5 bases). Germline V gene data show CDR1 as MNHEY and CDR2 as SMNVEV (reference sequence). Trimming shortened V by 1 base and J by 0 bases, and 8 bases separated the two germline ends. The CDR3 spans 15 residues. This CDR3 reads CASSLFRGSTDTQYF. The CDR3 DNA sequence: TGTGCCAGCAGTTTATTCCGGGGAAGCACAGATACGCAGTATTTT.

Note on this clone: The germline gene is not matched at one end of the junction; a read error may be the cause. The chain has TRBV30 and TRBJ1-2; perhaps TRBD1 as D (6 bases). The CDR3 is 16 residues long. The germline gives CDR1 GTSNPN, CDR2 SVGIG (reference sequence). The DNA for the CDR3 is TGTGTCTGGAGTACACCTCGTCGGGGGGGCGTCTATGGCTACACCTTC. The encoded protein is CVWSTPRRGGVYGYTF.

This clone has more than one count but fewer than ten. The chain joins TRBV6-5 to TRBJ2-1; D unresolved. Deletions cut 0 bases from V and 7 bases from J, with 16 bases between. The CDR3 extends over 16 amino acids. Germline CDR1 is MNHEY and CDR2 is SVGAGI. The CDR3 region is CASSYSIGPKVNEQFF. As DNA, the CDR3 is TGTGCCAGCAGTTACTCGATTGGGCCCAAGGTAAATGAGCAGTTCTTC.

The gene calls are TRBV7-8 and TRBJ2-5; 7 bases align to TRBD1. Trimming removed 6 bases from V and 7 bases from J; junction bases left unmatched: 11. This CDR3 has 14 amino acids. CDR1 and CDR2 from the germline V gene are SGHVS and FQNEAQ. DNA of the CDR3: TGTGCCAGCAGTCCGGACAGGCGCAAGGGGACCCAGTACTTC. Amino acids: CASSPDRRKGTQYF.

The chain carries TRBV27 and TRBJ1-6; D may be TRBD1 (6 bases). Trimming pared 3 bases from V and 6 bases from J, leaving 12 bases between. Looked up from germline, CDR1 is MNHEY and CDR2 is SMNVEV (reference sequence). This CDR3 is built from 15 residues. DNA for the CDR3: TGTGCCAGCAGTTTTCTGGTGGGGGCTAATTCACCCCTCCACTTT. This gives the protein CASSFLVGANSPLHF.

This clone was seen a few times. This chain uses TRBV25-1 with TRBJ2-1; D call uncertain. With 3 bases removed from V and 7 bases from J, the gap between germline ends came to 13 bases. The CDR3 loop spans 14 amino acids. The germline V gene has CDR1 MGHDK and CDR2 SYGVNS. This chain's CDR3 is CASSEQVNSNEQFF. CDR3 coding DNA: TGTGCCAGCAGTGAGCAGGTCAATAGTAATGAGCAGTTCTTC.

The chain has TRBV7-3 and TRBJ1-1, with D unresolved. The V gene's germline CDR1 is SGHTA and CDR2 FQGTGA. Trimming cost V 3 bases and J 3 bases, with 11 bases left between them. This CDR3 spans 14 amino acids. The CDR3, as DNA: TGTGCCAGCAGCTTTCGGGTCGACCACACTGAAGCTTTCTTT. Its protein product is CASSFRVDHTEAFF.

This chain links TRBV7-9 with TRBJ1-5; D may be TRBD1 (5 bases). CDR1 is SEHNR, CDR2 FQNEAQ, per germline (reference sequence). This CDR3 comprises 13 residues. The V end was cut by 1 base, the J end by 6 bases, with 7 bases between. Written as DNA, the CDR3 is TGTGCCAGCAGCTTAGGGGGGGTTCAGCCCCAGCATTTT. Amino acid sequence: CASSLGGVQPQHF.

The chain is built from TRBV11-3 and TRBJ1-3; perhaps TRBD1 as D (6 bases). Germline values: CDR1 SGHNT, CDR2 YENEEA. V lost 5 bases to trimming and J lost 4 bases, with 18 bases between them. CDR3 length: 16 residues. DNA of the CDR3: TGTGCCAGCAGCCCGGGGGGCGCGGGGCTCGGAAACACCATATATTTT. Encoded protein: CASSPGGAGLGNTIYF.

This chain uses TRBV2 with TRBJ1-2; tentatively, D is TRBD1 (6 bases). Trimming took off 4 bases at V and 1 base at J, with 13 bases between the two ends. CDR1 is SNHLY, CDR2 FYNNEI, per germline. The CDR3 covers 15 residues. This CDR3 reads CASSGRGPLNYGYTF. In nucleotides, the CDR3 is TGTGCCAGCAGTGGCAGGGGCCCCCTTAACTATGGCTACACCTTC. Drawing the rest from reference TRBV2 and TRBJ1-2, the complete variable domain is EPEVTQTPSHQVTQMGQEVILRCVPISNHLYFYWYRQILGQKVEFLVSFYNNEISEKSEIFDDQFSVERPDGSNFTLKIRSTKLEDSAMYFCASSGRGPLNYGYTFGSGTRLTVV.

The chain joins TRBV10-1 to TRBJ2-5; tentatively, D is TRBD2 (7 bases). The CDR3 runs to 18 residues. Germline values: CDR1 WNHNN, CDR2 SYGVQD (reference sequence). Trimming shortened V by 0 bases and J by 2 bases, and 19 bases separated the two germline ends. The CDR3 is CASSESCRHEGGQETQYF. The DNA for the CDR3 is TGCGCCAGCAGTGAGTCGTGTAGACACGAGGGGGGGCAAGAGACCCAGTACTTC.